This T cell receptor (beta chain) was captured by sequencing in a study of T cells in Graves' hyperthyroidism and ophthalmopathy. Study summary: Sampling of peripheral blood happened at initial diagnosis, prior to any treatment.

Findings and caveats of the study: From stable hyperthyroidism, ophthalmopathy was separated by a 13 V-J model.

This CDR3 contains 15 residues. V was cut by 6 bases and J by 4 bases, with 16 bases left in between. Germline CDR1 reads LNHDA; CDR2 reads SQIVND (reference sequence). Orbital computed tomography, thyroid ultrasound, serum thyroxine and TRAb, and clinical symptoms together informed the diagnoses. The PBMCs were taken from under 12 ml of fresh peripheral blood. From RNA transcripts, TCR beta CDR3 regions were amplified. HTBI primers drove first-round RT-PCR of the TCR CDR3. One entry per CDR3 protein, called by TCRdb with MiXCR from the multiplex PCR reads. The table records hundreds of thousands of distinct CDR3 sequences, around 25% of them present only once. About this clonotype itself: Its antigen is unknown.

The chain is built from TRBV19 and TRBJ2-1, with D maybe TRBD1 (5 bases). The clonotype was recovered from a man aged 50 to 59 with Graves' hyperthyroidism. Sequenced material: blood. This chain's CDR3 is CASSRQGTSYNEQFF. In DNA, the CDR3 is TGTGCCAGTAGCCGGCAGGGTACTTCATACAATGAGCAGTTCTTC.